This TCR beta chain was recovered during a study of blood T cell repertoires in COVID-19. Study in general: Samples representing acute and convalescent COVID-19 were sourced from the United States, Italy and Spain.

Per the original methods: Amplifying reference gene primers gave estimates of nucleated cell counts. The repertoire was sequenced with immunoSEQ multiplex PCR; TCRdb's copy has only in-frame clones and lacks some. V and J calls plus clone size are reproduced from that table; the DNA served to infer D and trimming. The repertoire holds approximately 230,000 clones, around 88% seen once, with approximately 15% in the top ten. In germline, CDR1 is SGHTA, CDR2 FQGTGA. V was clipped by 5 bases and J by 6 bases, with 13 bases between them. The CDR3 is 14 residues long. This study enrolled people aged roughly 18 to 90 from 24 US geographic areas. Which cohort a participant joined came from the clinical history participants gave.

The material sequenced was PBMCs or T cells enriched from blood (not recorded which). The chain combines TRBV7-3 with TRBJ2-2; perhaps TRBD2 as D (5 bases). This sequence was found in a woman in her 50s with acute COVID-19. DNA for the CDR3: TGTGCCAGCAGCCTCCTAGGGAGAGCCGGGGAGCTGTTTTTT. This encodes CASSLLGRAGELFF.